This TCR beta chain was captured by sequencing in a study of identifying expanded T cells in peripheral blood. For this clone: The antigen is undetermined.

Collection occurred without any documented infections or immune events in donors. Findings of the study overall: Across healthy donors, higher total template counts meant significantly greater approximately 2-week count variance. Differentially abundant clones: about 1.2 between replicates, around 16 at about two weeks, 19 to 20 at four.

Germline CDR1 and CDR2: MDHEN and SYDVKM. V gave up 5 bases and J gave up 2 bases; unmatched junction bases: 6. The CDR3 covers 16 residues. The table came from immunoSEQ multiplex PCR; TCRdb's copy has only in-frame clones and leaves some out. The sample lists approximately 85,000 clones; approximately 84% were seen once. Sequenced material: blood. The chain is built from TRBV28 and TRBJ1-5; TRBD1 matches at 10 bases. The TCR originated in a person aged 18 to 75 in good health. The CDR3 loop reads CASSPAGTGGNQPQHF. CDR3 nucleotide sequence: TGTGCCAGCAGTCCCGCCGGGACAGGGGGCAATCAGCCCCAGCATTTT.